The clone carrying this TCR beta chain has more than one count but fewer than ten. The data were obtained in a study of cytomegalovirus exposure and HLA in healthy donors. Primers for the PCR totalled 60 Vbeta and 13 Jbeta. Profiling relied on immunoSEQ multiplex PCR, and the TCRdb table lists in-frame clones only, not all of them. The data hold about 160,000 clones, with approximately 80% observed a single time. The specimen was PBMCs. The receptor was derived from a woman aged 40 to 50 in good health and CMV-seropositive.

The CDR3 loop is CASSHRDRGYGYTF. The CDR3 DNA sequence: TGCGCCAGCAGTCATCGGGACAGGGGCTATGGCTACACCTTC. The V call is TRBV23-1, the J call TRBJ1-2; TRBD1 aligns across 10 bases. TRBV23-1 is flagged as an ORF with uncertain function. The CDR3 sequence is 14 residues long. V shed 3 bases, J shed 4 bases, and the junction held 2 bases outside the gene matches.